The next 14 T cell receptor beta chains were all read from a single sample in a study of blood T cell repertoires in COVID-19. The data were produced by immunoSEQ multiplex PCR, yet TCRdb's version contains in-frame clones alone and is incomplete. The table includes about 170,000 clones, around nine tenths detected once. Sequenced sample: peripheral blood. These receptors were collected from a man in his 70s with acute or convalescent COVID-19.

The chain is built from TRBV5-5 and TRBJ1-3; D might be TRBD1 (5 bases). The germline V and J ends were trimmed by 1 base and 0 bases, with 11 bases remaining between them. The CDR3 is 16 residues long. The V gene's germline CDR1 is SGHKS and CDR2 YYEKEE (reference sequence). CDR3 sequence (DNA): TGTGCCAGCAGCTTGCGACAGATGAGCTCTGGAAACACCATATATTTT. This encodes CASSLRQMSSGNTIYF. Looking up the rest from reference TRBV5-5 and TRBJ1-3 gives the full variable domain: DAGVTQSPTHLIKTRGQQVTLRCSPISGHKSVSWYQQVLGQGPQFIFQYYEKEERGRGNFPDRFSARQFPNYSSELNVNALLLGDSALYLCASSLRQMSSGNTIYFGEGSWLTVV.

In its sample, this clone was seen once. The J gene is TRBJ2-5, the V gene TRBV18; 9 bases match TRBD2. In germline, CDR1 is KGHSH, CDR2 LQKENI. The CDR3 is 17 residues long. Germline trimming cut 3 bases from V and 5 bases from J; bases unmatched to any gene: 13. The CDR3 nucleotides are TGTGCCAGCTCACCGAGACTAGCGGATATATCAGGGGAGACCCAGTACTTC. Amino acid sequence: CASSPRLADISGETQYF.

V usage is TRBV5-1 and J usage is TRBJ2-3, with TRBD2 identical over 7 bases. The CDR3 extends over 14 amino acids. Germline V lookup: CDR1 SGHRS, CDR2 YFSETQ. V gave up 4 bases and J gave up 4 bases; unmatched junction bases: 6. The CDR3 region has the DNA TGCGCCAGCAGCCCGGGGAGGGGTGCAGATACGCAGTATTTT. Translated, it gives CASSPGRGADTQYF.

The chain couples TRBV6-1 to TRBJ1-3; possibly TRBD1 for D (6 bases). This CDR3 spans 14 amino acids. Trimming took 2 bases from V and 4 from J, leaving 9 bases between them. From germline, CDR1 is MNHNS and CDR2 SASEGT. The CDR3 loop is CASSEQGQGNTIYF. DNA for the CDR3: TGTGCCAGCAGTGAACAGGGACAAGGAAACACCATATATTTT.

The V gene is TRBV27, the J gene TRBJ2-7; the match to TRBD1 covers 8 bases. This CDR3 region has 16 residues. Per the germline V gene, CDR1 is MNHEY and CDR2 is SMNVEV (reference sequence). Trimming removed 5 bases from V and 1 base from J; junction bases left unmatched: 10. CDR3 sequence (DNA): TGTGCCAGCAGTCAAAGCGTGGGACAGGTTTCCTACGAGCAGTACTTC. Its translation is CASSQSVGQVSYEQYF.

This sequence joins TRBV9 and TRBJ2-1; 8 nucleotides line up with TRBD1. Germline CDR1 and CDR2: SGDLS and YYNGEE. The CDR3 loop spans 16 amino acids. The trim removed 0 bases at V and 2 bases at J, leaving 4 bases unmatched. The CDR3 here is CASSVAPGGAYNEQFF. In nucleotides, the CDR3 is TGTGCCAGCAGCGTAGCTCCAGGGGGCGCCTACAATGAGCAGTTCTTC.

The chain uses TRBV5-8 and TRBJ1-6, with D hard to call. V was trimmed by 7 bases and J by 5 bases, leaving 10 bases between them. The CDR3 spans 13 residues. Germline CDR1 and CDR2: SGHTS and YDEGEE. CDR3 loop: CASWTMNNSPLHF. The CDR3 nucleotides read TGTGCCAGCTGGACTATGAATAATTCACCCCTCCACTTT.

The chain recombines TRBV6-6 with TRBJ1-3; 7 bases map to TRBD1. The CDR3 loop spans 14 amino acids. V shed 9 bases and J 0 bases; nucleotides not matched to a gene: 5. The germline gives CDR1 MNHNY, CDR2 SVGAGI (reference sequence). Written as DNA, the CDR3 is TGTGCCAGTGAAGACAGGGCCTCTGGAAACACCATATATTTT. Its protein is CASEDRASGNTIYF.

This clone was seen a few times. The genes are TRBV15 and TRBJ2-7; D is possibly TRBD2 (5 bases). The CDR3 loop spans 15 amino acids. Trimming stripped 3 bases from V and 0 bases from J, with 12 bases between. Per the germline V gene, CDR1 is LNHNV and CDR2 is YYDKDF (reference sequence). The CDR3: CATSREDGFSYEQYF. The CDR3 nucleotides read TGTGCCACCAGCAGGGAGGACGGTTTCTCCTACGAGCAGTACTTC.

This clone was seen repeatedly, ten times or more. This rearrangement joins TRBV5-4 to TRBJ1-1, with 9 positions matching TRBD1. After removal of 4 bases from V and 3 bases from J, the junction contained 4 bases not matched to a gene. The germline V gene has CDR1 SGHNT and CDR2 YYREEE (reference sequence). This CDR3 has 14 amino acids. The CDR3 sequence is CASSRGQGDTEAFF. The DNA for the CDR3 is TGTGCCAGCAGCAGGGGACAGGGAGACACTGAAGCTTTCTTT.

The chain carries TRBV5-1 and TRBJ2-7; perhaps TRBD1 as D (6 bases). CDR1 is SGHRS, CDR2 YFSETQ, per germline. The CDR3 is made up of 15 amino acids. Trimming pared 0 bases from V and 2 bases from J, leaving 12 bases between. The CDR3 sequence: CASSLAADRPYEQYF. The CDR3 nucleotides read TGCGCCAGCAGCTTGGCCGCTGACAGGCCCTACGAGCAGTACTTC.

The rearrangement uses TRBV19 and TRBJ1-2; D gene unclear. V dropped 0 bases and J dropped 4 bases, with 15 bases sitting between them. Germline lookup yields CDR1 LNHDA and CDR2 SQIVND (reference sequence). The CDR3 has 16 residues. CDR3 loop: CASSIEWAISLYGYTF. The CDR3 coding sequence is TGTGCCAGTAGTATAGAATGGGCTATATCACTCTATGGCTACACCTTC.

The chain joins TRBV3-1 (or the pseudogene TRBV3-2) to TRBJ2-1; 12 bases agree with TRBD2. The V gene's germline CDR1 is LGHDT and CDR2 YNNKEL (reference sequence). CDR3 length: 18 amino acids. The junction had 14 bases not matched to a gene; V was cut back by 2 bases and J by 9 bases. The CDR3 DNA sequence: TGTGCCAGCAGCCAATGGGGGACTAGCGGGCCTTCTCGGGGTGAGCAGTTCTTC. Its protein product is CASSQWGTSGPSRGEQFF.

This sequence joins TRBV24-1 and TRBJ2-3, with 9 bases fitting TRBD1. CDR3 length: 15 residues. Germline CDR1 is KGHDR and CDR2 is SFDVKD. Germline trimming cut 3 bases from V and 0 bases from J; bases unmatched to any gene: 0. CDR3 sequence reads: CATSDGTGSTDTQYF. The CDR3 DNA reads as TGTGCCACCAGTGATGGGACAGGGAGCACAGATACGCAGTATTTT.